This TCR beta chain was sequenced in a study of blood T cell repertoires in COVID-19. V was clipped by 6 bases and J by 4 bases, with 18 bases between them. This CDR3 is 15 amino acids long. The germline gives CDR1 KGHSH, CDR2 LQKENI. Assay: immunoSEQ multiplex PCR; the TCRdb copy retains only in-frame clones and omits some. The sample yields 160,000 or so clones, approximately 81% seen once. The sequenced sample was peripheral blood. This chain joins TRBV18 and TRBJ1-2; a weak D match, TRBD1 (5 bases). This TCR was sampled from a man in his forties or fifties with acute or convalescent COVID-19. CDR3 residues: CASSPTGQTLYGYTF. In DNA form, the CDR3 reads TGTGCCAGCTCCCCCACAGGTCAAACACTCTATGGCTACACCTTC.